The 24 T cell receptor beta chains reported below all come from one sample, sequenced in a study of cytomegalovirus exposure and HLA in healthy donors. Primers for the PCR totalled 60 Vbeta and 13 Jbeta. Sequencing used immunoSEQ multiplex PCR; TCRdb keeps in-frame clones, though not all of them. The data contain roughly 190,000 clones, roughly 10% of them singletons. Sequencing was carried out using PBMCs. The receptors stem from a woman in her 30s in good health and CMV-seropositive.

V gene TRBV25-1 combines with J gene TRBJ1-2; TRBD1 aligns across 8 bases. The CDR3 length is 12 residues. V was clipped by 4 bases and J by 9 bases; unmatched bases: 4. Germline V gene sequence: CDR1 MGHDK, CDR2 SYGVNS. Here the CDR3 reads CASSAGTGSYTF. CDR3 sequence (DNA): TGTGCCAGCAGTGCGGGGACAGGTAGCTACACCTTC.

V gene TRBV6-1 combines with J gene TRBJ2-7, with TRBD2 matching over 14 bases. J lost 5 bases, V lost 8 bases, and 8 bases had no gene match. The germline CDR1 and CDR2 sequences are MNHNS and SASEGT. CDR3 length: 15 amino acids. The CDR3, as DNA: TGTGCCAGCGACGTACAGGGACTAGCGGGAGACGAGCAGTACTTC. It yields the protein CASDVQGLAGDEQYF.

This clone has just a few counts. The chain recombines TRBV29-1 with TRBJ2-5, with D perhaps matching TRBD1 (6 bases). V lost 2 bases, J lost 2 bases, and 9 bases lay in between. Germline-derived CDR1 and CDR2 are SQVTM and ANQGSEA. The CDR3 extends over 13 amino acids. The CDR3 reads CSVETRGQETQYF. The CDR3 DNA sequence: TGCAGCGTTGAAACCAGGGGACAAGAGACCCAGTACTTC.

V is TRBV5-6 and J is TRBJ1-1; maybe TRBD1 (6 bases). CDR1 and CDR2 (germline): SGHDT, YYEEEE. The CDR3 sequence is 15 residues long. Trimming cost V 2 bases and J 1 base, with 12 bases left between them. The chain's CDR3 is CASSLPDRRNTEAFF. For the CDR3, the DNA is TGTGCCAGCAGCTTACCTGACAGGCGGAACACTGAAGCTTTCTTT.

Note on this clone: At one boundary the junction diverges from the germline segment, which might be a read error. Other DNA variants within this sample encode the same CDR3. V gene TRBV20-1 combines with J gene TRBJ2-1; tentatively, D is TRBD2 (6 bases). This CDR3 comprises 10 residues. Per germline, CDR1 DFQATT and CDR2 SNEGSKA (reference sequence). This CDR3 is CSASREEQFF. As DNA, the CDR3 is TGTAGTGCCTCTCGGGAGGAGCAGTTCTTC.

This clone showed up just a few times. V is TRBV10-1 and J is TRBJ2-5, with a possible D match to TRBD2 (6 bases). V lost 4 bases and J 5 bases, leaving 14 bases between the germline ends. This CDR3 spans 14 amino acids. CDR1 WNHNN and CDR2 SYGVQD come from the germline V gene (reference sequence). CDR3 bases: TGCGCCAGCAGTGTTGGACTAATAGGGGAGACCCAGTACTTC. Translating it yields CASSVGLIGETQYF.

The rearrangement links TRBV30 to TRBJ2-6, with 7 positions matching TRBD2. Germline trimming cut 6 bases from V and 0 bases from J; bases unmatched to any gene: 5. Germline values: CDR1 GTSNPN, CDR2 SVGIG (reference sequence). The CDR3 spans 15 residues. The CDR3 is CACPGGSSGANVLTF. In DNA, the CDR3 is TGTGCCTGCCCCGGGGGGAGCTCTGGGGCCAACGTCCTGACTTTC.

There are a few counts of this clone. The CDR3 loop is CSVREVGRETQYF. For the CDR3, the DNA is TGCAGCGTCCGAGAGGTGGGGCGGGAGACCCAGTACTTC. The chain has TRBV29-1 and TRBJ2-5; TRBD1 might be the D (5 bases). Germline CDR1 and CDR2: SQVTM and ANQGSEA. The CDR3 extends over 13 amino acids. Trimming pared 6 bases from V and 5 bases from J, leaving 16 bases between.

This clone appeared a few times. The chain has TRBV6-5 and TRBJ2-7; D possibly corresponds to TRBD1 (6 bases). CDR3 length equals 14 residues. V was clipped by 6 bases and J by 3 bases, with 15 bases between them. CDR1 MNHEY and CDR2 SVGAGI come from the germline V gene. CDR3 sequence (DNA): TGTGCCAGCAGCAGACAGGAAAGACACTACGAGCAGTACTTC. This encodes CASSRQERHYEQYF.

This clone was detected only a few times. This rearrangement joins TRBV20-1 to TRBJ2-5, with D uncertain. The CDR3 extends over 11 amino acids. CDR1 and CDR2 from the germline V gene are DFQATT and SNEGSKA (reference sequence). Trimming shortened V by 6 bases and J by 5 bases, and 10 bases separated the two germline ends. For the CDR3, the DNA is TGCAGTGCCAGATTCGGGGAGACCCAGTACTTC. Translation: CSARFGETQYF.

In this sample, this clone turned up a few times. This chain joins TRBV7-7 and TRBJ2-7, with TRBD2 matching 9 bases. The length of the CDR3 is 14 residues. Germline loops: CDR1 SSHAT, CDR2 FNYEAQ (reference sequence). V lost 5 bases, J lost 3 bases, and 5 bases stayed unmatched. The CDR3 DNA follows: TGTGCCAGCAGCCCGACTAGCGGCCACTACGAGCAGTACTTC. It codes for CASSPTSGHYEQYF.

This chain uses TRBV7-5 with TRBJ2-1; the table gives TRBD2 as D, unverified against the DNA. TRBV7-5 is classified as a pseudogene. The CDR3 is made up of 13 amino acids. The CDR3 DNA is TGTGCCAGAAGCTTGAGTTTTCTCGATGAGCAGTTCTTC. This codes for CARSLSFLDEQFF.

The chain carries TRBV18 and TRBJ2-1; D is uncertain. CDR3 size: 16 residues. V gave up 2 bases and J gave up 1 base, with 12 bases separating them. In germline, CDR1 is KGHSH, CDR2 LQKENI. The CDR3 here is CASSPVLSVSYNEQFF. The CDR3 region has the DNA TGTGCCAGCTCACCAGTTCTCAGCGTTTCCTACAATGAGCAGTTCTTC.

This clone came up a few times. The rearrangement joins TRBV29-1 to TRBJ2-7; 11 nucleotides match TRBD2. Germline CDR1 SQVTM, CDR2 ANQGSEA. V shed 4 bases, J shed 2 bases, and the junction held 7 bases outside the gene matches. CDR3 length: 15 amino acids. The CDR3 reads CSVGLAGGGAYEQYF. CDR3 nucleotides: TGCAGCGTTGGTCTAGCGGGAGGTGGGGCCTACGAGCAGTACTTC.

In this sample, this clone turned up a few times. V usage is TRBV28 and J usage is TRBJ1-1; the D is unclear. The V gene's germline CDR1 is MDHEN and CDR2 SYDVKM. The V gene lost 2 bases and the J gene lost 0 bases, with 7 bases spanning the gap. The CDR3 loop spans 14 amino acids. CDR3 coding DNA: TGTGCCAGCAGTTTAACGGTAATGAACACTGAAGCTTTCTTT. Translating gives CASSLTVMNTEAFF.

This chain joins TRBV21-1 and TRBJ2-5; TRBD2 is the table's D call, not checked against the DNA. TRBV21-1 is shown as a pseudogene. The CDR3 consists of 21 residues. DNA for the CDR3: TGTGCCAGCAGCAAAGCTGGGACTAGCGGGAGACCCCCCCTATGGCAAGAGACCCAGTACTTC. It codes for CASSKAGTSGRPPLWQETQYF.

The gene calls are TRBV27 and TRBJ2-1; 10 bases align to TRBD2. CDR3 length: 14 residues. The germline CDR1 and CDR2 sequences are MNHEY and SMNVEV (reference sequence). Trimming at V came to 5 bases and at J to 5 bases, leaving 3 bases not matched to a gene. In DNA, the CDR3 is TGTGCCAGCAGTGGGCTAGCGGGAGACAATGAGCAGTTCTTC. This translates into CASSGLAGDNEQFF.

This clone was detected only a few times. CDR3 sequence: CAARLAGGPRDNEQFF. The CDR3 nucleotides are TGTGCCGCCCGACTAGCGGGAGGGCCGAGGGACAATGAGCAGTTCTTC. The chain employs TRBV6-6 and TRBJ2-1, with 14 bases that match TRBD2. Germline lookup yields CDR1 MNHNY and CDR2 SVGAGI (reference sequence). The CDR3 totals 16 residues. Unmatched junction bases numbered 11, after V lost 11 bases and J lost 5 bases.

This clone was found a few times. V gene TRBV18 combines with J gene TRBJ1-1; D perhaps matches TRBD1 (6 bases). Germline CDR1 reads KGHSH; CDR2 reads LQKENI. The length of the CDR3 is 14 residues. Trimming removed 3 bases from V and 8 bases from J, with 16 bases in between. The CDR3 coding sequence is TGTGCCAGCTCACCTGGGCAGGGGAATATCGAAGCTTTCTTT. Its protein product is CASSPGQGNIEAFF. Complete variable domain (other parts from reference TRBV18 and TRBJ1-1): NAGVMQNPRHLVRRRGQEARLRCSPMKGHSHVYWYRQLPEEGLKFMVYLQKENIIDESGMPKERFSAEFPKEGPSILRIQQVVRGDSAAYFCASSPGQGNIEAFFGQGTRLTVV.

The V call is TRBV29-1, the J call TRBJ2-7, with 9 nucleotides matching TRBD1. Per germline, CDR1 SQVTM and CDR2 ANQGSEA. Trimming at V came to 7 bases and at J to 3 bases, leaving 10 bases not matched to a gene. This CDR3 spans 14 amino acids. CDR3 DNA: TGCAGCGCCGGAGGGACAGGGTCCGTCTACGAGCAGTACTTC. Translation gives CSAGGTGSVYEQYF.

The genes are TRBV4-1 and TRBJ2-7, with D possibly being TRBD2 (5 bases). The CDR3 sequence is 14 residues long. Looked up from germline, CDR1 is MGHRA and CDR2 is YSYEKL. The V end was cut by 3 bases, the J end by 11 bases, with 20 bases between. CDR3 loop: CASSQRVDPTIKYF. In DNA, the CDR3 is TGCGCCAGCAGCCAGCGGGTGGACCCTACGATAAAGTACTTC.

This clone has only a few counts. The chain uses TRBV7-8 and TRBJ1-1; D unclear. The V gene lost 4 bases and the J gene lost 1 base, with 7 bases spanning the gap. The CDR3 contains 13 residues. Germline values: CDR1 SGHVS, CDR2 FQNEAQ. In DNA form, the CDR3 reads TGTGCCAGCAGCTATGAGGGGAACACTGAAGCTTTCTTT. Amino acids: CASSYEGNTEAFF.

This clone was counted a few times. CDR3 nucleotides: TGCGCCAGCAGCTGGGGGACAGGGCGCGAGCAGTACTTC. It encodes CASSWGTGREQYF. The rearrangement uses TRBV5-1 and TRBJ2-7; 9 bases map to TRBD1. The CDR3 loop spans 13 amino acids. Germline assignment: CDR1 SGHRS and CDR2 YFSETQ. The junction had 4 bases not matched to a gene; V was cut back by 3 bases and J by 6 bases.

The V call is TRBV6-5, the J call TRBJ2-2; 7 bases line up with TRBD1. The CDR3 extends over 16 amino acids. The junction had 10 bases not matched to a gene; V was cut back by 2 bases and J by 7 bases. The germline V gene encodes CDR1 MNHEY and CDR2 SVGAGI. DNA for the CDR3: TGTGCCAGCAGTTACGTGTGGGCAGGGGGTATCGGGGAGCTGTTTTTT. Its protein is CASSYVWAGGIGELFF.